The present entry profiles one T cell receptor (beta chain) with its context. This clone was found a few times. Its antigen is still unknown. Base-call qualities are not available, and no considerably larger clone is one nucleotide away. Spanning cysteine to phenylalanine, the CDR3 consists of 12 amino acids. Only the CDR3 DNA is retained, 36 bases long and in frame from the first base. For this chain, trimming is 6 bases at the V end and 2 bases at the J end, and the number of junction bases without a gene match is 1. From the germline V gene, CDR1 is SNHLY and CDR2 is FYNNEI. High-throughput TCRbeta CDR3 sequencing of frozen genomic DNA was performed by immunoSEQ, with PCR amplification, mapping, bias correction and internal controls included. From the authors' description of their analysis: Only productive rearrangements were retained, with each unique TCRbeta sequence defined by its CDR3 nucleotide sequence together with its V and J gene. A sequence counted as donor-reactive only if the sequence showed at least 5-fold expansion in CFSE-low cells compared with unstimulated pre-transplant cells and had a frequency of at least 0.01%. Minimum frequency thresholds were set for each subject based on the unstimulated sample with the lowest template count, ensuring at least 90% detection power. Jensen-Shannon divergence between the top 1000 TCRbeta sequences post- versus pre-transplant served as the measure of repertoire turnover. Two-sided Fisher's exact tests were used to test for changes in how often donor-reactive sequences were detected. Here the immuneACCESS table is served through TCRdb, limited to in-frame sequences with V and J called. Missing clones are a known gap in these copies; in checked studies unresolved V genes cover under half, and the rest lacks a known reason. Clonal size and the V and J genes are those of that table, whereas D and trimming came from the DNA. The sample data list nearly 55,000 clones, and approximately 88% of these were observed just once. The ten largest clones capture around 8.5% of the sample.

The sample's time point label, decoded: pre-transplant. Thawed unstimulated PBMCs were stained for CD3, CD4 and CD8 and FACS-sorted into CD3+CD4+ and CD3+CD8+ populations. Each of the 8 studied subjects was randomized to immunosuppression withdrawal. Genomic DNA was isolated with the Qiagen DNeasy Blood and Tissue Kit. The sample belongs to a study of T cell clones after liver transplantation (dated by TCRdb to the late 2010s). Background for the entire study: Samples were obtained from ITN030ST, a randomized trial in which withdrawal of immunosuppression was attempted within 2 years of liver transplantation. The subjects received no induction therapy and were kept on standard immunosuppression until randomization at 12-24 months post-transplant. Tolerance was defined as complete immunosuppression withdrawal for at least one year with no rise in liver enzymes beyond twice the upper limit of normal. After a pre-transplant mixed lymphocyte reaction, TCRbeta sequencing was used to pinpoint donor-reactive T cell clones, which were subsequently tracked in post-transplant blood. A cohort of 8 liver transplant recipients was studied, of whom 3 were classified as tolerant and 5 as non-tolerant. Third party-reactive TCRbeta sequences from pre-transplant MLRs were also identified as an antigen-independent comparator for donor-reactive sequences. Blood samples were collected pre-transplant, pre-randomization before withdrawal, and post-randomization after either complete withdrawal or failed withdrawal. Of the eight recipients, a few were HCV-positive, while the remaining recipients had been transplanted for non-autoimmune, non-viral indications.

Study-level results and caveats: In a couple of subjects, low numbers of available donor cells limited the measurable donor-reactive repertoire. The conclusions were considered preliminary, being limited by small, heterogeneous patient numbers and non-standardized post-transplant time points. In most of the 8 subjects, regardless of tolerance or HCV status, circulating donor-reactive CD4 TCRbeta sequences dropped significantly post-transplant. Because no allograft tissue specimens were available, donor-reactive T cells may have migrated into the graft instead of being deleted. After accounting for repertoire turnover, donor-reactive detection was significantly reduced in 7 of 8 subjects for CD4 and 8 of 8 for CD8. Donor-reactive sequences decreased more than third party-reactive sequences, which suggests partial antigen-specific deletion that was not related to withdrawal success.

The chain is made from TRBV2 and TRBJ2-7; TRBD1 aligns with 7 central bases. The material sequenced was CD4+ T cells from blood, taken before liver transplant. This sequence was found in a human donor who received a liver transplant. The DNA reads TGTGCCAGCAGGGGGACAGCCTACGAGCAGTACTTC. Translation gives CASRGTAYEQYF.